This T cell receptor (beta chain) was identified in a study of T cells in Graves' hyperthyroidism and ophthalmopathy. CDR1 and CDR2 from the germline V gene are SGDLS and YYNGEE. The V end was cut by 0 bases, the J end by 6 bases, with 7 bases between. This CDR3 is 12 amino acids long. Amplification targeted TCR beta CDR3 regions from RNA transcripts. A set of HTBI primers served as the primers for a first-round RT-PCR of the TCR CDR3. TCRdb reprocessed the multiplex PCR reads with MiXCR, giving one entry per CDR3 protein. The profile covers roughly 24,000 distinct CDR3 sequences, with roughly 45% appearing a single time and about a tenth taken by the ten largest. The hyperthyroidism patients had all been newly diagnosed, and their disease duration was under 2 months. Their ages ranged from 18 to 65 years.

The sequence came from a woman in her 30s with Graves' hyperthyroidism. Material for sequencing was blood. The rearrangement uses TRBV9 and TRBJ2-7, with D unresolved. The CDR3 DNA reads as TGTGCCAGCAGCGTAGAGGTGGGCGAGCAGTACTTC. Encoded protein: CASSVEVGEQYF.